This is a list of T cell receptor beta chains from one sample in a study of hypomethylating agent response in myelodysplastic syndrome. Profiled with immunoSEQ multiplex PCR; TCRdb holds only in-frame clones, not every one. The data contain 3,000 to 4,000 clones, 75% to 85% of them seen just once; the ten biggest clones take up about 11%. This sample comprised bone marrow, obtained before or after starting hypomethylating agent treatment for myelodysplastic syndrome (not recorded which). Every receptor here comes from a human donor with myelodysplastic syndrome. Both conserved end residues are part of each CDR3. The D gene is left open where the match is weak. Size is stated for part of the rows, as once, few or many counts, or as a class when the clone is expanded.

v_gene,j_gene,d_gene,abundance,len,CDR3aa,CDR3nt
TRBV14,TRBJ2-1,TRBD2,NA,15,CASSSSGGAGNEQFF,TGTGCCAGCAGCTCTAGCGGGGGGGCGGGGAATGAGCAGTTCTTC
TRBV11-2,TRBJ2-5,TRBD2,NA,16,CASSVGLAGGQETQYF,TGTGCCAGCAGCGTGGGACTAGCGGGGGGTCAAGAGACCCAGTACTTC
TRBV11-3,TRBJ2-7,NA,NA,15,CASSSRQNLPYEQYF,TGTGCCAGCAGCTCTCGACAGAACTTACCTTACGAGCAGTACTTC
TRBV11-2,TRBJ2-7,NA,few,14,CASSENSGGYEQYF,TGTGCCAGCAGCGAAAATAGCGGAGGTTACGAGCAGTACTTC
TRBV7-8,TRBJ1-6,TRBD1,NA,15,CASSPLGQGNSPLHF,TGTGCCAGCAGCCCCCTCGGACAGGGCAATTCACCCCTCCACTTT
TRBV7-6,TRBJ2-5,TRBD2,NA,18,CASSPSFGLAGAGETQYF,TGTGCCAGCAGCCCAAGCTTTGGACTAGCGGGGGCCGGAGAGACCCAGTACTTC
TRBV5-1,TRBJ2-3,TRBD2,NA,15,CASSPGLAGTDTQYF,TGCGCCAGCAGCCCGGGACTAGCGGGGACAGATACGCAGTATTTT
TRBV5-5,TRBJ2-3,TRBD2,NA,17,CASSPGLAGVLTDTQYF,TGTGCCAGCAGCCCGGGACTAGCGGGGGTACTCACAGATACGCAGTATTTT
TRBV7-9,TRBJ1-1,NA,NA,12,CASSLTGREAFF,TGTGCCAGCAGCCTCACCGGACGCGAAGCTTTCTTT
TRBV7-7,TRBJ2-1,TRBD2,once,13,CASSPGGGNEQFF,TGTGCTAGCAGCCCCGGGGGAGGGAATGAGCAGTTCTTC
TRBV6-4,TRBJ2-2,NA,NA,14,CASSDGGDTGELFF,TGTGCCAGCAGTGACGGGGGCGACACCGGGGAGCTGTTTTTT
TRBV7-9,TRBJ2-7,TRBD2,NA,15,CASSLPRGEGSEQYF,TGTGCCAGCAGCTTACCCCGCGGGGAGGGCTCCGAGCAGTACTTC
TRBV5-5,TRBJ1-2,NA,NA,13,CASTLGGLDGYTF,TGTGCCAGCACCCTAGGGGGTCTCGATGGCTACACCTTC
TRBV4-1,TRBJ1-2,TRBD1,NA,14,CASSQVGTALGYTF,TGCGCCAGCAGCCAAGTAGGGACAGCGCTGGGCTACACCTTC
TRBV9,TRBJ2-1,TRBD2,NA,16,CASSVGSGGALGEQFF,TGTGCCAGCAGCGTAGGAAGCGGGGGGGCCCTGGGTGAGCAGTTCTTC
TRBV11-2,TRBJ2-7,NA,NA,12,CASSLGSYEQYF,TGTGCCAGCAGCTTAGGCTCGTACGAGCAGTACTTC
TRBV2,TRBJ1-1,NA,once,8,CATAEAFF,TGTGCCACTGCTGAAGCTTTCTTT
TRBV13,TRBJ2-5,TRBD2,NA,14,CASSYGLAGETQYF,TGTGCCAGCAGCTACGGACTAGCGGGAGAGACCCAGTACTTC
TRBV5-6,TRBJ1-5,NA,NA,15,CASSLGLNYNQPQHF,TGTGCCAGCAGCTTAGGGCTGAACTATAATCAGCCCCAGCATTTT
TRBV6-5,TRBJ1-1,NA,once,11,CASSYGGWPFF,TGTGCCAGCAGTTACGGGGGGTGGCCTTTCTTT
TRBV19,TRBJ2-7,TRBD2,NA,15,CASSTPEAGVYEQYF,TGTGCCAGTAGTACCCCCGAAGCGGGGGTGTACGAGCAGTACTTC
TRBV5-4,TRBJ2-3,NA,once,14,CASSLVLGTDTQYF,TGTGCCAGCAGCTTGGTTCTGGGCACAGATACGCAGTATTTT